Presented here are 15 T cell receptor beta chains from one specimen sequenced in a study of blood T cell repertoires in COVID-19. The repertoire was sequenced with immunoSEQ multiplex PCR; TCRdb's copy has only in-frame clones and lacks some. The sample has over 250,000 clones, 70% to 90% seen once. The sample taken for sequencing was PBMCs or T cells enriched from blood (not recorded which). Every receptor here comes from a woman aged 25-40 years who had recovered from COVID-19.

The CDR3 here is CASTLLGGASQPQHF. Written as DNA, the CDR3 is TGTGCCAGCACCCTTTTAGGGGGCGCGAGTCAGCCCCAGCATTTT. The chain carries TRBV2 and TRBJ1-5, with 7 bases fitting TRBD1. Looked up from germline, CDR1 is SNHLY and CDR2 is FYNNEI. The trim removed 7 bases at V and 6 bases at J, leaving 12 bases unmatched. This CDR3 contains 15 residues.

The rearrangement links TRBV4-3 to TRBJ1-1; D is perhaps TRBD1 (5 bases). V was cut by 0 bases and J by 7 bases, with 12 bases left in between. Germline loops: CDR1 LGHNA, CDR2 YSLEER. The CDR3 is 14 amino acids. The DNA for the CDR3 is TGCGCCAGCAGCCAAGAACTGAACAGGCTTGAAGCTTTCTTT. As protein: CASSQELNRLEAFF.

This clone occurred once. The chain combines TRBV29-1 with TRBJ1-1; 7 nucleotides line up with TRBD1. Trimming at V came to 5 bases and at J to 0 bases, leaving 3 bases not matched to a gene. Germline V gene data show CDR1 as SQVTM and CDR2 as ANQGSEA. The CDR3 has 13 amino acids. For the CDR3, the DNA is TGCAGCGTTCAAGGGACAGTGAACACTGAAGCTTTCTTT. It encodes CSVQGTVNTEAFF.

The V and J genes are TRBV7-2 and TRBJ1-1; 9 positions match TRBD1. Germline assignment: CDR1 SGHTA and CDR2 FQGNSA. Trimming at V came to 3 bases and at J to 0 bases, leaving 5 bases not matched to a gene. The CDR3 length is 16 residues. The CDR3 loop is CASSFGTGLLNTEAFF. CDR3 nucleotides: TGTGCCAGCAGCTTCGGGACAGGGCTACTGAACACTGAAGCTTTCTTT.

The rearrangement links TRBV2 to TRBJ1-5; D call uncertain. Trimming stripped 1 base from V and 11 bases from J, with 15 bases between. The CDR3 length is 14 residues. Germline CDR1 reads SNHLY; CDR2 reads FYNNEI. As DNA, the CDR3 is TGTGCCAGCAGTGAAGGTGCTCCCGTTCTAGCCCAGCATTTT. It yields the protein CASSEGAPVLAQHF.

The J gene is TRBJ1-5, the V gene TRBV25-1, with 7 positions matching TRBD1. The CDR3 extends over 15 amino acids. The V gene end was trimmed by 5 bases and the J gene end by 7 bases; junction bases not matched to a gene: 11. The V gene's germline CDR1 is MGHDK and CDR2 SYGVNS. CDR3 nucleotides: TGTGCCAGCAGTCTCGGGACAGCCCATCTCCAGCCCCAGCATTTT. Translating gives CASSLGTAHLQPQHF.

This clone was seen only a few times. V is TRBV9 and J is TRBJ2-4; D unresolved. Trimming removed 7 bases from V and 0 bases from J, with 14 bases in between. Germline CDR1 SGDLS, CDR2 YYNGEE. The CDR3 has 15 amino acids. CDR3 loop: CASRLSMLAKNIQYF. CDR3 in DNA: TGTGCCAGCCGACTCTCCATGTTAGCCAAAAACATTCAGTACTTC.

The chain has TRBV2 and TRBJ2-5, with D perhaps matching TRBD2 (6 bases). Germline loops: CDR1 SNHLY, CDR2 FYNNEI. V gave up 6 bases and J gave up 1 base, with 12 bases separating them. The CDR3 contains 14 residues. The CDR3 reads CASSLRLVQETQYF. In DNA form, the CDR3 reads TGTGCCAGCAGCCTGAGACTAGTCCAAGAGACCCAGTACTTC.

V is TRBV24-1 and J is TRBJ1-5; 9 bases fit TRBD1. The J segment lost 4 bases and the V segment lost 2 bases, leaving 5 bases of the junction unmatched. The CDR3 extends over 16 amino acids. Germline V gene lookup returns CDR1 KGHDR and CDR2 SFDVKD. The CDR3 is CATSDSGTGINQPQHF. The CDR3 bases are TGTGCCACCAGTGATTCCGGGACAGGGATTAATCAGCCCCAGCATTTT.

This clone has a single count. The chain combines TRBV3-1 (or the pseudogene TRBV3-2) with TRBJ1-5; 7 positions agree with TRBD1. This CDR3 has 15 amino acids. Germline lookup yields CDR1 LGHDT and CDR2 YNNKEL (reference sequence). The junction had 5 bases not matched to a gene; V was cut back by 3 bases and J by 3 bases. Here the CDR3 reads CASSQDGTANQPQHF. The CDR3 DNA sequence: TGTGCCAGCAGCCAGGACGGGACAGCCAATCAGCCCCAGCATTTT.

V is TRBV9 and J is TRBJ2-1; 10 bases agree with TRBD2. Germline lookup yields CDR1 SGDLS and CDR2 YYNGEE. J lost 9 bases, V lost 2 bases, and 8 bases had no gene match. The CDR3 covers 15 residues. For the CDR3, the DNA is TGTGCCAGCAGCGTCGGTAGCGGGGGGCCTGTTGAGCAGTTCTTC. It translates to CASSVGSGGPVEQFF.

V usage is TRBV3-1 (or the pseudogene TRBV3-2) and J usage is TRBJ2-7, with 7 bases matching TRBD2. The CDR3 totals 15 residues. The V gene's germline CDR1 is LGHDT and CDR2 YNNKEL (reference sequence). J was trimmed by 2 bases and V by 4 bases; bases with no gene match: 8. In DNA form, the CDR3 reads TGTGCCAGCAGCCGTAGCGGGCGCCGCACCTACGAGCAGTACTTC. Translated, it gives CASSRSGRRTYEQYF.

The rearrangement joins TRBV24-1 to TRBJ1-2; 7 bases line up with TRBD1. The germline gives CDR1 KGHDR, CDR2 SFDVKD. Unmatched junction bases numbered 3, after V lost 4 bases and J lost 5 bases. The CDR3 loop spans 13 amino acids. The CDR3 DNA reads as TGTGCCACCAGTGACGACAGGGTTTATGGCTACACCTTC. It is translated as CATSDDRVYGYTF.

CDR3 in DNA: TGTGCCAGCAGCCAAGATTGGGGGAGGAAATCACCCCTCCACTTT. This gives the protein CASSQDWGRKSPLHF. The rearrangement joins TRBV4-2 to TRBJ1-6, with D perhaps TRBD1 (5 bases). The V end was cut by 0 bases, the J end by 10 bases, with 13 bases between. There are 15 residues in the CDR3. Germline V gene data show CDR1 as LGHNA and CDR2 as YNFKEQ.

Notes on this clone: Other DNA sequences in this sample translate to the same CDR3. The genes are TRBV7-2 and TRBJ2-7, with 7 nucleotides matching TRBD2. V lost 2 bases, J lost 3 bases, and 7 bases stayed unmatched. This CDR3 has 15 residues. Germline CDR1 and CDR2: SGHTA and FQGNSA. CDR3 region: CASSLTQRESYEQYF. In DNA form, the CDR3 reads TGTGCCAGCAGCTTAACACAGCGGGAAAGCTACGAGCAGTACTTC.